These T cell receptor beta chains were read from a single sample in a study of shared clonotypes between healthy human individuals. The repertoire was sequenced with immunoSEQ multiplex PCR; TCRdb's copy has only in-frame clones and lacks some. Of hundreds of thousands of clones detected, 74% appear once; the ten largest clones hold around 1.6%. What was sequenced was memory CD4+ T cells sorted from blood. The receptor set was obtained from a woman in her thirties in good health. The CDR3 runs from the conserved cysteine through the conserved F or W. Fields, in order: V gene, D gene, J gene, clone size, CDR3 DNA, CDR3 protein. A D gene is named only where the DNA matches it firmly. A clone size is listed for some rows: how often the clone was seen (once, few, many), or a class if it is expanded.

TRBV28	-	TRBJ2-5	many	TGTGCCAGCAGCCTCCGGGACGTTAAAGAGACCCAGTACTTC	CASSLRDVKETQYF
TRBV5-1	TRBD2	TRBJ2-7	-	TGCGCCAGCAGCCGCGGACTAGCGGGAGGACAATTAATCTACGAGCAGTACTTC	CASSRGLAGGQLIYEQYF
TRBV5-6	-	TRBJ2-5	-	TGTGCCAGCAGCTTCACGGACCTAGAGACCCAGTACTTC	CASSFTDLETQYF
TRBV5-1	TRBD2	TRBJ2-2	few	TGCGCCAGCAGCGTAGGGACTAGCGGAGGGGAGCTGTTTTTT	CASSVGTSGGELFF
TRBV4-2	TRBD2	TRBJ2-7	-	TGTGCCAGCAGCCAAGACCAGGGACTAGCGGGCTCCATCGAGCAGTACTTC	CASSQDQGLAGSIEQYF
TRBV6-1	-	TRBJ2-3	-	TGTGCCAGCAGTGGGTCGTACAGCTCCTACACAGATACGCAGTATTTT	CASSGSYSSYTDTQYF
TRBV7-9	-	TRBJ1-1	-	TGTGCCAGCAGCTTTAACGGGGACACTGAAGCTTTCTTT	CASSFNGDTEAFF
TRBV28	TRBD2	TRBJ2-2	-	TGTGCCAGCAGACCAGGGACTAGCGGGAGTAGGCACACCGGGGAGCTGTTTTTT	CASRPGTSGSRHTGELFF
TRBV2	-	TRBJ2-2	few	TGTGCCAGCAGAGGACAGAACACCGGGGAGCTGTTTTTT	CASRGQNTGELFF
TRBV19	TRBD1	TRBJ2-7	-	TGTGCCAGTAGTGTAGGACAGGGGGACTACGAGCAGTACTTC	CASSVGQGDYEQYF
TRBV14	TRBD1	TRBJ2-3	many	TGTGCCAGCAGCCAGACAGGGCTAGATACGCAGTATTTT	CASSQTGLDTQYF
TRBV11-2	-	TRBJ2-2	-	TGTGCCAGCAGCTTAATGAGCAGCTCTTTGACCGGGGAGCTGTTTTTT	CASSLMSSSLTGELFF
TRBV7-3	-	TRBJ2-6	-	TGTGCCAGCAGCTCCCAAGGGAACGGGGCCAACGTCCTGACTTTC	CASSSQGNGANVLTF
TRBV5-6	-	TRBJ2-5	-	TGTGCCAGCAGCTCCGGGAGCCGCGAGACCCAGTACTTC	CASSSGSRETQYF
TRBV27	-	TRBJ1-1	-	TGTGCCAGCAGTCCCGGGGGCGCCGCGAACCTCGAAGCTTTCTTT	CASSPGGAANLEAFF
TRBV7-6	-	TRBJ2-1	-	TGTGCCAGCAGCTTAGGCCCTAGCAGTGTTGAGCAGTTCTTC	CASSLGPSSVEQFF
TRBV5-1	-	TRBJ2-4	few	TGCGCCAGCAGCTTGGCGGGGGCGCGGGACATTCAGTACTTC	CASSLAGARDIQYF
TRBV6-5	-	TRBJ1-2	few	TGTGCCAGCAGAAAACAGCGGGACGTTTATGGCTACACCTTC	CASRKQRDVYGYTF
TRBV19	TRBD2	TRBJ2-1	-	TGTGCCAGTAGTATCGGAACGGGACTAGCATTCAATGAGCAGTTCTTC	CASSIGTGLAFNEQFF
TRBV7-9	-	TRBJ2-2	-	TGTGCCAGCAGCTTGATCAACACCGGGGAGCTGTTTTTT	CASSLINTGELFF
TRBV4-2	TRBD1	TRBJ1-1	-	TGTGCCAGCAGCGCGGGACAGGGGGCCCTCAACACTGAAGCTTTCTTT	CASSAGQGALNTEAFF
TRBV5-4	-	TRBJ1-1	-	TGTGCCAGCAGTCCGCGGCCAGAGAACACTGAAGCTTTCTTT	CASSPRPENTEAFF
TRBV2	TRBD1	TRBJ1-5	few	TGTGCCAGCAGTGGGGCAGGGGGCAGGCAGCCCCAGCATTTT	CASSGAGGRQPQHF
TRBV7-9	TRBD2	TRBJ2-1	-	TGTGCCAGCAGAAGGACTAGCGGGAGTAATGAGCAGTTCTTC	CASRRTSGSNEQFF
TRBV6-1	-	TRBJ2-1	-	TGTGCCAGCAGTCAAGTTATGGCCTTGGGGGACAATGAGCAGTTCTTC	CASSQVMALGDNEQFF
TRBV10-3	-	TRBJ2-7	-	TGTGCCATCAGTGACCCCGGACAGCACTACGAGCAGTACTTC	CAISDPGQHYEQYF
TRBV5-1	-	TRBJ2-3	-	TGCGCCAGCAGCCCGGGACCCACCTTTGCAGATACGCAGTATTTT	CASSPGPTFADTQYF
TRBV7-9	-	TRBJ1-4	-	TGTGCCAGCAGACCGGACAGCAATGAAAAACTGTTTTTT	CASRPDSNEKLFF
TRBV28	-	TRBJ1-1	-	TGTGCCAGCAGTTCGGGCACTGAAGCTTTCTTT	CASSSGTEAFF
TRBV10-3	TRBD2	TRBJ2-5	few	TGTGCCATCAGTGAGCCGGGACTAGCGGGAGATGGCCAAGAGACCCAGTACTTC	CAISEPGLAGDGQETQYF
TRBV15	TRBD1	TRBJ1-5	once	TGTGCCACCAGCAGAGATGGGACAGGTAACTATTATAGCAATCAGCCCCAGCATTTT	CATSRDGTGNYYSNQPQHF
TRBV29-1	-	TRBJ2-7	few	TGCAGCGTTGAAGCGGTAACAGGCGCCACCGAGCAGTACTTC	CSVEAVTGATEQYF
TRBV12-5	TRBD2	TRBJ2-5	-	TGTGCTAGTGGTTTGGGGACTAGCGGGCCCCAAGAGACCCAGTACTTC	CASGLGTSGPQETQYF
TRBV6-1	-	TRBJ2-1	-	TGTGCCAGCATGGGCGGGCCTAGTTCCGATGAGCAGTTCTTC	CASMGGPSSDEQFF
TRBV4-2	TRBD2	TRBJ2-3	-	TGTGCCAGCAGCCAAGATCCCACTAGCGGATCAGATACGCAGTATTTT	CASSQDPTSGSDTQYF
TRBV4-2	TRBD2	TRBJ2-7	-	TGTGCCAGCAGCCAAGATCTCGGAGCGGGAAGGTCACCCGAGCAGTACTTC	CASSQDLGAGRSPEQYF
TRBV11-2	TRBD1	TRBJ1-2	many	TGTGCCAGCAGCTTGGAGGACAGGGGCTACACCTTC	CASSLEDRGYTF
TRBV6-6	-	TRBJ1-5	-	TGTGCCAGCAGAAGACAGATCAATCAGCCCCAGCATTTT	CASRRQINQPQHF
TRBV7-2	-	TRBJ2-7	-	TGTGCCAGCAGCCGCTCTTGGGGCACAGCGCAAAGGCAGTACTTC	CASSRSWGTAQRQYF
TRBV2	-	TRBJ2-1	few	TGTGCCAGCAGTGAACTAGTGTGGGGCAATGAGCAGTTCTTC	CASSELVWGNEQFF
TRBV29-1	-	TRBJ2-1	-	TGCAGCGTTGGCACCGGCCAGGTCCGGTTCCTCGGGTACAATGAGCAGTTCTTC	CSVGTGQVRFLGYNEQFF
TRBV18	TRBD1	TRBJ1-4	-	TGTGCCAGCTCGTTGGGACAGGAGGCGGAAAAACTGTTTTTT	CASSLGQEAEKLFF